This TCR beta chain was identified during a study of T cell responses to AZD1222 COVID-19 vaccine. Across the study: Pooled together were second doses at about 4 or about 12 weeks.

Assay: immunoSEQ multiplex PCR; the TCRdb copy retains only in-frame clones and omits some. The data show around 200,000 clones, roughly 88% seen once. Whole-study findings and limits: At study baseline, merely five or six AZD1222 recipients were seropositive. There were mostly white British donors and more females than males, and clonal diversity was possibly underestimated.

The CDR3 consists of 15 residues. V was clipped by 5 bases and J by 5 bases; unmatched bases: 7. CDR1 is SGHVS, CDR2 FQNEAQ, per germline. A word on this clone: The antigen is unknown.

Material: peripheral blood, obtained on day 0 of AZD1222 vaccination. The chain recombines TRBV7-8 with TRBJ1-5, with TRBD1 identical over 9 bases. The TCR was taken from an adult in good health. CDR3 region: CASSPLTGGHQPQHF. The CDR3 coding sequence is TGTGCCAGCAGCCCGCTAACAGGGGGCCATCAGCCCCAGCATTTT.